The entry below describes one T cell receptor beta chain. These data are taken from a study of OX40 agonist ivuxolimab in advanced cancers. CDR1 and CDR2 (germline): KGHSH, LQKENI. With V trimmed by 6 bases and J by 3 bases, 9 bases remained unmatched. The CDR3 has 16 amino acids. TCRdb's table, derived via immunoSEQ multiplex PCR, lists solely in-frame clones and lacks some. The table has approximately 79,000 clones, about 87% seen once. This specimen was CD4+ or CD8+ T cells sorted from blood, taken in a trial of the OX40 agonist ivuxolimab. The receptor comes from an adult with an advanced solid tumor such as melanoma, head and neck, liver or kidney cancer. The chain has TRBV18 and TRBJ1-5; 9 nucleotides match TRBD1. CDR3 sequence: CASSPGTGYDNQPQHF. CDR3 DNA: TGTGCCAGCTCCCCAGGGACAGGGTATGACAATCAGCCCCAGCATTTT.